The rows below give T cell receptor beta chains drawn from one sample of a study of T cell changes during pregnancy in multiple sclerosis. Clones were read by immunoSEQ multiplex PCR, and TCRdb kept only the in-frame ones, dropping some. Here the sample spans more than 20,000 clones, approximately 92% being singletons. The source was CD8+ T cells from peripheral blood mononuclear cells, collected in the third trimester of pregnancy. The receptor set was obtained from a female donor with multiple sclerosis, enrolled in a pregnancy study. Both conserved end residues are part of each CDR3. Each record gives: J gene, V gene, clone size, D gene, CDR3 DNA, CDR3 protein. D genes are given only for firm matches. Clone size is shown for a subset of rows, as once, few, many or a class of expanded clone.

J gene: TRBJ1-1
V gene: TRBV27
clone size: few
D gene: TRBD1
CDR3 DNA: TGTGCCAGCAGGCTACAGGGGATAGTTGCTGAAGCTTTCTTT
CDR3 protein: CASRLQGIVAEAFF

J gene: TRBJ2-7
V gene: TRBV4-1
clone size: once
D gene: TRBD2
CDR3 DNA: TGCGCCAGCAGCCAAGTGTCGACTAGCGGGGGAACCTACGAGCAGTACTTC
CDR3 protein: CASSQVSTSGGTYEQYF

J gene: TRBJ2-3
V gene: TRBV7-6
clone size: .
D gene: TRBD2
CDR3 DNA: TGTGCCAGCAGCTTAGCCGGCCAGCGGGGGCCGGGCACAGATACGCAGTATTTT
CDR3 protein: CASSLAGQRGPGTDTQYF

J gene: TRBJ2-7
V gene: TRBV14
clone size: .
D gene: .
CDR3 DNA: TGTGCCAGCAGCCCCCTAGCGAACCCGCCCTACGAGCAGTACTTC
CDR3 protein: CASSPLANPPYEQYF

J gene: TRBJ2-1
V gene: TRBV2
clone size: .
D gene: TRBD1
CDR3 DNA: TGTGCCAGCAGTCCGACCGGGACAGAATACAATGAGCAGTTCTTC
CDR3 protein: CASSPTGTEYNEQFF

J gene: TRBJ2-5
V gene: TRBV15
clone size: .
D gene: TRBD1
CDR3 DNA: TGTGCCACCAGCAGCTGGACAGGGGTGGGTGGAGAGACCCAGTACTTC
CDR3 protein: CATSSWTGVGGETQYF

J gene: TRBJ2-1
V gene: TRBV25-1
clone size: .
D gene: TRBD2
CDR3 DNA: TGTGCCAGCAAAAGTCTTGCCGGGACTAGCGGGGAAGATGAGCAGCTCTTC
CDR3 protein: CASKSLAGTSGEDEQLF

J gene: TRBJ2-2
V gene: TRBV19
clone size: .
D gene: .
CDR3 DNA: TGTGCCAGTAGTTTGGTGGCGGGAAGGGAGCTGTTTTTT
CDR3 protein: CASSLVAGRELFF

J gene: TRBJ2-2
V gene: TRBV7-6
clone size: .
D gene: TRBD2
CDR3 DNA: TGTGCCAGCAGCTTAGAGGCTAGCGGGAGTACTGGGGAGCTGTTTTTT
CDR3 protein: CASSLEASGSTGELFF

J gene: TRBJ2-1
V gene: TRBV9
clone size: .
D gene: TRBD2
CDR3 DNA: TGTGCCAGCAGCTCTAGCGGTACCTACAATGAGCAGTTCTTC
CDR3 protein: CASSSSGTYNEQFF

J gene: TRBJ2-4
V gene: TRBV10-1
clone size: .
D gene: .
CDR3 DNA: TGCGCCAGCATAGCCCTTCACAAAAACATTCAGTACTTC
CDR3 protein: CASIALHKNIQYF

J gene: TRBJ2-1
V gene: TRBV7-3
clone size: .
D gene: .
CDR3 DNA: TGTGCCAGCAGCCTAACCCAGGGGGGCGGTTCCTACAATGAGCAGTTCTTC
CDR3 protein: CASSLTQGGGSYNEQFF

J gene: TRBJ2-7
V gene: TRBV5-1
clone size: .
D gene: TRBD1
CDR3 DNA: TGCGCCAGCACCGGACAGGGGGTCTACGAGCAGTACTTC
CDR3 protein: CASTGQGVYEQYF

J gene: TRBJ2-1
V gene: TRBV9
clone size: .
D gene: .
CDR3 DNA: TGTGCCAGCAGCCCCCATTTTGCAATTAGCCCATCCTACAATGAGCAGTTCTTC
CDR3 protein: CASSPHFAISPSYNEQFF

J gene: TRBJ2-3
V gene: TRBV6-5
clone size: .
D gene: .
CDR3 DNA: TGTGCCAGCAGTTACTTGCGCGGGGGCGCAGATACGCAGTATTTT
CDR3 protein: CASSYLRGGADTQYF